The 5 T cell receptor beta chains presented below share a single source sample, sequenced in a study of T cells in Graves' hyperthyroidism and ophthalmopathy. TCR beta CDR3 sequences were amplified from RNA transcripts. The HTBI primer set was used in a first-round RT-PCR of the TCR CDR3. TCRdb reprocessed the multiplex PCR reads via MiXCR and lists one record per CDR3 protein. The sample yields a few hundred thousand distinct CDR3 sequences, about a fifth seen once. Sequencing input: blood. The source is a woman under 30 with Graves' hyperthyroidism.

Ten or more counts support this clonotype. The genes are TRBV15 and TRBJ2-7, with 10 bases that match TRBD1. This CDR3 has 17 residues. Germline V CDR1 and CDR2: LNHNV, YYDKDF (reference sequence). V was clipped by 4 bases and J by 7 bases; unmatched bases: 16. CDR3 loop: CATSNRYVGQGTDEQYF. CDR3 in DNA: TGTGCCACCAGCAACCGCTATGTGGGACAGGGGACCGATGAGCAGTACTTC.

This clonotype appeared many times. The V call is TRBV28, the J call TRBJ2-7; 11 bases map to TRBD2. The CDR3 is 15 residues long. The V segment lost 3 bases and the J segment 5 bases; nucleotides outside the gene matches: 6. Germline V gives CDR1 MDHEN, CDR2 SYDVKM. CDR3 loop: CASSFPTSGGDEQYF. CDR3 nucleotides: TGTGCCAGCAGTTTCCCTACTAGCGGGGGTGACGAGCAGTACTTC. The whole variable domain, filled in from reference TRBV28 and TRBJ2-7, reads DVKVTQSSRYLVKRTGEKVFLECVQDMDHENMFWYRQDPGLGLRLIYFSYDVKMKEKGDIPEGYSVSREKKERFSLILESASTNQTSMYLCASSFPTSGGDEQYFGPGTRLTVT.

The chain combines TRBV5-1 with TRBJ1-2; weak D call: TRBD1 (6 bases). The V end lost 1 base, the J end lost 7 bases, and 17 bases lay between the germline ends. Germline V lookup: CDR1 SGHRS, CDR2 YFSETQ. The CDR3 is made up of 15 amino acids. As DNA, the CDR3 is TGCGCCAGCAGCTTGACGGGGGACATATGGAGTGGCTACACCTTC. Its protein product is CASSLTGDIWSGYTF.

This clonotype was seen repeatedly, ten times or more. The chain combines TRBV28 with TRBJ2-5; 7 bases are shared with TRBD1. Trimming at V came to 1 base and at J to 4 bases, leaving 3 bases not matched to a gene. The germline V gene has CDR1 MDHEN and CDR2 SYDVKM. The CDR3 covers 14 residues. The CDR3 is CASSLSKGAETQYF. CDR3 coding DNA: TGTGCCAGCAGTTTATCAAAGGGGGCAGAGACCCAGTACTTC.

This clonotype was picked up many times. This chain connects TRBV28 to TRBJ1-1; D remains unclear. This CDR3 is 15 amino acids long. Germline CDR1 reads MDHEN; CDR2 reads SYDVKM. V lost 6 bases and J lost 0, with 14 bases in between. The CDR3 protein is CASRTSRLLNTEAFF. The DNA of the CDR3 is TGTGCCAGCAGAACTTCCAGACTTTTGAACACTGAAGCTTTCTTT.